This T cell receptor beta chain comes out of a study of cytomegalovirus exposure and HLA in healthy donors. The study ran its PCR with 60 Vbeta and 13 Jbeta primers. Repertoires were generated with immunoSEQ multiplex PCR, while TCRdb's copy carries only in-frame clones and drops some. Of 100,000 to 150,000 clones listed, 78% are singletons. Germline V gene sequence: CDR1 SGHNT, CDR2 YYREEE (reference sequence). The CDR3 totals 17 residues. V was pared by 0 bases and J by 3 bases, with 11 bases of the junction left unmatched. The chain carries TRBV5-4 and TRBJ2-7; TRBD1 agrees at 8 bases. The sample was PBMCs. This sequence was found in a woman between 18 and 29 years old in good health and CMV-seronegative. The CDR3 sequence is CASSLVPDRAPRYEQYF. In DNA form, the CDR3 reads TGTGCCAGCAGCTTGGTTCCGGACAGGGCTCCCCGCTACGAGCAGTACTTC.